Listed here are 30 T cell receptor beta chains from one sample, sequenced in a study of blood T cell repertoires in COVID-19. Measured with immunoSEQ multiplex PCR; TCRdb has only the in-frame clones, and not every one. This table has about 310,000 clones, approximately 86% appearing once. Sample: peripheral blood. These receptors all come from a man between 65 and 85 years old with acute or convalescent COVID-19.

The chain combines TRBV18 with TRBJ2-3; D possibly corresponds to TRBD2 (6 bases). The CDR3 consists of 16 residues. The germline V gene has CDR1 KGHSH and CDR2 LQKENI. Trimming removed 5 bases from V and 3 bases from J, with 18 bases in between. The CDR3 sequence is CASSAAGGVQTDTQYF. In nucleotides, the CDR3 is TGTGCCAGCTCAGCTGCCGGCGGGGTTCAAACAGATACGCAGTATTTT.

The genes are TRBV11-1 and TRBJ1-1, with 9 bases that match TRBD1. This CDR3 has 14 residues. The V gene's germline CDR1 is SGHAT and CDR2 FQDESV (reference sequence). V shed 1 base and J 4 bases; nucleotides not matched to a gene: 1. CDR3 sequence reads: CASSLEQGATEAFF. DNA for the CDR3: TGTGCCAGCAGCTTAGAACAGGGGGCCACTGAAGCTTTCTTT.

The chain couples TRBV15 to TRBJ2-7; the D gene is possibly TRBD1 (6 bases). Trimming left V 0 bases short and J 6 bases short, with 12 bases between. Germline V lookup: CDR1 LNHNV, CDR2 YYDKDF (reference sequence). This CDR3 is built from 14 residues. This CDR3 reads CATSRDTGISEQYF. The CDR3 bases are TGTGCCACCAGCAGAGACACAGGGATCAGCGAGCAGTACTTC.

The chain joins TRBV7-2 to TRBJ2-7; TRBD2 matches at 8 bases. The CDR3 extends over 16 amino acids. The V segment lost 5 bases and the J segment 2 bases; nucleotides outside the gene matches: 11. Germline CDR1 SGHTA, CDR2 FQGNSA. Here the CDR3 DNA reads TGTGCCAGCAGCAAAACCGGACTAGCAAGAACCTACGAGCAGTACTTC. Its translation is CASSKTGLARTYEQYF.

The rearrangement uses TRBV28 and TRBJ2-6, with D possibly matching TRBD2 (5 bases). There are 14 residues in the CDR3. Germline CDR1 is MDHEN and CDR2 is SYDVKM. Trimming removed 8 bases from V and 2 bases from J, with 10 bases in between. CDR3 coding DNA: TGTGCCAGCGAAACGGGGACTGGGGCCAACGTCCTGACTTTC. This codes for CASETGTGANVLTF.

The rearrangement links TRBV6-6 to TRBJ1-4; maybe TRBD1 (5 bases). Per germline, CDR1 MNHNY and CDR2 SVGAGI (reference sequence). The CDR3 contains 14 residues. V was trimmed by 5 bases and J by 7 bases, leaving 14 bases between them. Here the CDR3 reads CASSPQVSGEKLFF. The CDR3 bases are TGTGCCAGCAGTCCACAGGTGTCGGGTGAAAAACTGTTTTTT.

The DNA of the CDR3 is TGTGCCAGCAGTTACTCGAAATTCAACGGGTCCAATGAGCAGTTCTTC. Amino acids: CASSYSKFNGSNEQFF. The chain recombines TRBV6-2 or TRBV6-3 with TRBJ2-1, with D uncertain. The ends were cut back, 0 bases at V and 6 bases at J, with 15 bases in the middle. The CDR3 extends over 16 amino acids. Germline V CDR1 and CDR2: MNHEY, SVGEGT.

This clone was picked up one time. The chain uses TRBV10-3 and TRBJ2-5; perhaps TRBD1 as D (5 bases). In germline, CDR1 is ENHRY, CDR2 SYGVKD. The V gene lost 7 bases and the J gene lost 4 bases, with 13 bases spanning the gap. This CDR3 has 13 amino acids. The DNA of the CDR3 is TGTGCCATCAACGGACATTATGGAGAGACCCAGTACTTC. It encodes CAINGHYGETQYF.

The chain recombines TRBV9 with TRBJ2-7, with D hard to call. The germline CDR1 and CDR2 sequences are SGDLS and YYNGEE. This CDR3 is 13 amino acids long. The germline V and J ends were trimmed by 4 bases and 6 bases, with 14 bases remaining between them. In nucleotides, the CDR3 is TGTGCCAGCAGCCCCCGCGCGTATAGCGAGCAGTACTTC. Protein product: CASSPRAYSEQYF. Complete variable domain (other parts from reference TRBV9 and TRBJ2-7): DSGVTQTPKHLITATGQRVTLRCSPRSGDLSVYWYQQSLDQGLQFLIQYYNGEERAKGNILERFSAQQFPDLHSELNLSSLELGDSALYFCASSPRAYSEQYFGPGTRLTVT.

In nucleotides, the CDR3 is TGTGCCAGCAGTTTCCTCCGGGCTAGCGGGGGTAATGAGCAGTTCTTC. It specifies CASSFLRASGGNEQFF. The J gene is TRBJ2-1, the V gene TRBV28; TRBD2 aligns across 10 bases. Germline V CDR1 and CDR2: MDHEN, SYDVKM. The CDR3 totals 16 residues. J was trimmed by 7 bases and V by 3 bases; bases with no gene match: 9.

The J gene is TRBJ2-7, the V gene TRBV2; weak D call: TRBD1 (5 bases). This CDR3 contains 11 residues. Germline assignment: CDR1 SNHLY and CDR2 FYNNEI. V lost 6 bases and J lost 6, with 9 bases in between. The CDR3 DNA reads as TGTGCCAGCAGCGAAAGGGGCGAGCAGTACTTC. Translated, it gives CASSERGEQYF.

The chain joins TRBV7-2 to TRBJ2-5; 8 bases match TRBD1. The germline CDR1 and CDR2 sequences are SGHTA and FQGNSA. V gave up 5 bases and J gave up 5 bases; unmatched junction bases: 10. The CDR3 sequence is 15 residues long. CDR3 residues: CASSDTRTGWETQYF. In DNA, the CDR3 is TGTGCCAGCAGCGATACGAGGACAGGGTGGGAGACCCAGTACTTC. Supplemented by reference TRBV7-2 and TRBJ2-5, the full variable domain reads GAGVSQSPSNKVTEKGKDVELRCDPISGHTALYWYRQSLGQGLEFLIYFQGNSAPDKSGLPSDRFSAERTGGSVSTLTIQRTQQEDSAVYLCASSDTRTGWETQYFGPGTRLLVL.

CDR3 nucleotide sequence: TGTGCCAGCAGACAGGGGACAGGGAGTCAGCCCCAGCATTTT. It is translated as CASRQGTGSQPQHF. The chain joins TRBV3-1 (or the pseudogene TRBV3-2) to TRBJ1-5; 9 nucleotides align to TRBD1. The CDR3 is 14 amino acids. Germline CDR1 and CDR2: LGHDT and YNNKEL (reference sequence). With 6 bases clipped from V and 6 bases from J, the junction kept 6 bases outside the gene matches.

V gene TRBV5-1 combines with J gene TRBJ1-2; D perhaps matches TRBD1 (5 bases). Trimming pared 0 bases from V and 8 bases from J, leaving 11 bases between. The CDR3 runs 13 residues. Germline V CDR1 and CDR2: SGHRS, YFSETQ. In DNA form, the CDR3 reads TGCGCCAGCAGCTTGGGAAGGGGTGAAGGCTACACCTTC. The encoded protein is CASSLGRGEGYTF. Full variable domain (outside the CDR3, taken from reference TRBV5-1 and TRBJ1-2): KAGVTQTPRYLIKTRGQQVTLSCSPISGHRSVSWYQQTPGQGLQFLFEYFSETQRNKGNFPGRFSGRQFSNSRSEMNVSTLELGDSALYLCASSLGRGEGYTFGSGTRLTVV.

This clone came up once. The rearrangement joins TRBV10-3 to TRBJ1-1; no firm D call. The CDR3 runs 13 residues. The germline V gene encodes CDR1 ENHRY and CDR2 SYGVKD. The V gene lost 5 bases and the J gene lost 3 bases, with 10 bases spanning the gap. The CDR3 region has the DNA TGTGCCATCAGTAAGAACGGGGACACTGAAGCTTTCTTT. As protein: CAISKNGDTEAFF.

The CDR3 loop is CASSDVGQGYAGANVLTF. As DNA, the CDR3 is TGTGCCAGCAGTGATGTGGGACAGGGGTACGCTGGGGCCAACGTCCTGACTTTC. The chain combines TRBV25-1 with TRBJ2-6; 10 nucleotides agree with TRBD1. The germline gives CDR1 MGHDK, CDR2 SYGVNS. V shed 3 bases and J 2 bases; nucleotides not matched to a gene: 7. The CDR3 is made up of 18 amino acids.

The chain combines TRBV9 with TRBJ1-3; 11 bases are shared with TRBD1. V was pared by 4 bases and J by 4 bases, with 7 bases of the junction left unmatched. Germline CDR1 SGDLS, CDR2 YYNGEE. The length of the CDR3 is 16 residues. CDR3: CASSIGQGAIGNTIYF. CDR3 DNA sequence: TGTGCCAGCAGCATAGGACAGGGGGCGATAGGAAACACCATATATTTT.

The chain couples TRBV10-3 to TRBJ1-3, with 7 positions matching TRBD1. CDR3 size: 13 residues. The ends lost 9 bases at V and 0 bases at J; junction bases unmatched: 2. The germline V gene encodes CDR1 ENHRY and CDR2 SYGVKD. Here the CDR3 reads CAITGDSGNTIYF. The CDR3 DNA reads TGTGCCATTACAGGGGACTCTGGAAACACCATATATTTT.

The V and J genes are TRBV6-5 and TRBJ2-7; D call uncertain. The CDR3 is made up of 15 amino acids. V gave up 0 bases and J gave up 2 bases, with 11 bases separating them. Germline lookup yields CDR1 MNHEY and CDR2 SVGAGI. The CDR3, as DNA: TGTGCCAGCAGTTACTCCATCGGAGTAACCTACGAGCAGTACTTC. Amino acids: CASSYSIGVTYEQYF.

This clone has just a few counts. V gene TRBV7-3 combines with J gene TRBJ2-1; the match to TRBD1 covers 11 bases. The germline CDR1 and CDR2 sequences are SGHTA and FQGTGA. J was trimmed by 1 base and V by 1 base; bases with no gene match: 12. The CDR3 is made up of 20 amino acids. Here the CDR3 reads CASSLSGGWTGGNSYNEQFF. The CDR3, as DNA: TGTGCCAGCAGCTTAAGCGGAGGATGGACAGGGGGCAATTCCTACAATGAGCAGTTCTTC.

The chain links TRBV28 to TRBJ1-1; maybe TRBD1 (5 bases). Deletions cut 3 bases from V and 3 bases from J, with 8 bases between. Germline V gene lookup returns CDR1 MDHEN and CDR2 SYDVKM. This CDR3 is 13 amino acids long. The CDR3 DNA is TGTGCCAGCAGTTTGCAGGGATACACTGAAGCTTTCTTT. Translating it yields CASSLQGYTEAFF.

This clone was seen once. This chain connects TRBV9 to TRBJ2-1; TRBD2 matches at 7 bases. V shed 3 bases, J shed 2 bases, and the junction held 5 bases outside the gene matches. CDR3 length equals 15 residues. The V gene's germline CDR1 is SGDLS and CDR2 YYNGEE. CDR3 sequence: CASSAGEGAYNEQFF. CDR3 DNA sequence: TGTGCCAGCAGCGCGGGGGAGGGCGCCTACAATGAGCAGTTCTTC.

This clone was recorded only once. The gene calls are TRBV4-2 and TRBJ2-1; possibly TRBD1 for D (6 bases). The ends were cut back, 4 bases at V and 2 bases at J, with 12 bases in the middle. The CDR3 is made up of 15 amino acids. Germline V lookup: CDR1 LGHNA, CDR2 YNFKEQ. As DNA, the CDR3 is TGTGCCAGCAGCCCGGGACACGGTCCCTACAATGAGCAGTTCTTC. Residues: CASSPGHGPYNEQFF.

The rearrangement joins TRBV6-2 or TRBV6-3 to TRBJ2-1, with a possible D match to TRBD2 (5 bases). V was cut by 5 bases and J by 0 bases, with 11 bases left in between. This CDR3 is built from 15 residues. CDR1 and CDR2 from the germline V gene are MNHEY and SVGEGT. CDR3: CASSQLAVSYNEQFF. The CDR3 bases are TGTGCCAGCAGTCAGCTAGCCGTCTCCTACAATGAGCAGTTCTTC.

The chain uses TRBV15 and TRBJ1-6; 7 bases line up with TRBD1. V trimming: 2 bases; J trimming: 8 bases; junction bases outside the gene matches: 9. Germline CDR1 is LNHNV and CDR2 is YYDKDF (reference sequence). This CDR3 is 16 amino acids long. This chain's CDR3 is CATSRSGTASYSPLHF. The CDR3 nucleotides read TGTGCCACCAGCAGATCCGGGACAGCTTCCTATTCACCCCTCCACTTT.

In its sample, this clone was seen once. This rearrangement joins TRBV19 to TRBJ2-3; TRBD2 matches 13 bases. CDR3 size: 16 residues. Per the germline V gene, CDR1 is LNHDA and CDR2 is SQIVND (reference sequence). V shed 1 base, J shed 4 bases, and the junction held 2 bases outside the gene matches. The CDR3: CASSIGTSGRADTQYF. For the CDR3, the DNA is TGTGCCAGTAGTATAGGGACTAGCGGGAGAGCAGATACGCAGTATTTT.

V usage is TRBV5-4 and J usage is TRBJ2-2, with 8 bases lining up with TRBD2. The CDR3 runs to 15 residues. The V gene end was trimmed by 4 bases and the J gene end by 7 bases; junction bases not matched to a gene: 9. Germline loops: CDR1 SGHNT, CDR2 YYREEE (reference sequence). The CDR3 loop is CASSVGSGGHGELFF. In nucleotides, the CDR3 is TGTGCCAGCAGCGTGGGCAGCGGGGGCCACGGGGAGCTGTTTTTT.

The rearrangement joins TRBV5-1 to TRBJ1-4; 9 nucleotides agree with TRBD1. The CDR3 extends over 16 amino acids. Germline CDR1 SGHRS, CDR2 YFSETQ. With 4 bases clipped from V and 8 bases from J, the junction kept 12 bases outside the gene matches. The CDR3 is CASSPPETGGFEKLFF. For the CDR3, the DNA is TGCGCCAGCAGCCCCCCCGAGACAGGGGGTTTCGAAAAACTGTTTTTT.

This rearrangement joins TRBV18 to TRBJ2-5, with D uncertain. CDR3 size: 11 residues. Germline CDR1 is KGHSH and CDR2 is LQKENI. The V end lost 5 bases, the J end lost 4 bases, and 5 bases lay between the germline ends. This CDR3 is CASSSTETQYF. The CDR3 bases are TGTGCCAGCTCATCTACAGAGACCCAGTACTTC.

This sequence joins TRBV2 and TRBJ1-2, with D possibly TRBD1 on 5 matching bases. The CDR3 consists of 13 residues. In germline, CDR1 is SNHLY, CDR2 FYNNEI. Deletions cut 3 bases from V and 4 bases from J, with 9 bases between. The CDR3 sequence: CASSDGGSYGYTF. CDR3 coding DNA: TGTGCCAGCAGTGATGGGGGGTCCTATGGCTACACCTTC.